This T cell receptor (beta chain) was sequenced in a study of blood T cell repertoires in COVID-19. Produced via immunoSEQ multiplex PCR; TCRdb's table is partial and in-frame only. Among roughly 250,000 clones listed, about 93% were seen once. From germline, CDR1 is SGHAT and CDR2 FQDESV (reference sequence). This CDR3 region has 13 residues. V was clipped by 8 bases and J by 2 bases, with 10 bases between them. The TCR originated in a woman under 30 who had recovered from COVID-19. Sequenced input: PBMCs or T cells enriched from blood (not recorded which). The chain employs TRBV11-1 and TRBJ1-3, with a weak D call TRBD1 (6 bases). The CDR3 protein is CASATGTGNTIYF. CDR3 in DNA: TGTGCCAGCGCAACAGGGACTGGAAACACCATATATTTT.